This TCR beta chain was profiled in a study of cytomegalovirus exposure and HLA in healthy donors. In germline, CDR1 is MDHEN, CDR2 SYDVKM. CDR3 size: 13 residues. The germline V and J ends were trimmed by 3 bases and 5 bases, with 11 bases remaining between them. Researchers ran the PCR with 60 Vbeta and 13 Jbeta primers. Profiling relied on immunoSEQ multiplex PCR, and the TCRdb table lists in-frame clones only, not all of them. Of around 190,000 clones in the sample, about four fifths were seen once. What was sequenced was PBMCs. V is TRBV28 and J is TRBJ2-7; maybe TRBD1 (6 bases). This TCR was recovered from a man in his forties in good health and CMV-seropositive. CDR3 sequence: CASSLQGTHEQYF. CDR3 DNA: TGTGCCAGCAGTTTGCAGGGGACCCACGAGCAGTACTTC. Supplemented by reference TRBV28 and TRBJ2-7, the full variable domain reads DVKVTQSSRYLVKRTGEKVFLECVQDMDHENMFWYRQDPGLGLRLIYFSYDVKMKEKGDIPEGYSVSREKKERFSLILESASTNQTSMYLCASSLQGTHEQYFGPGTRLTVT.